This T cell receptor beta chain was recorded in a study of response to subunit inactivated influenza vaccine. Findings and limits, study-wide: Every seasonal influenza vaccination brings in few new T cells, the authors suggested.

This clonotype was observed a few times. The target antigen is unknown. From the RT-PCR reads, TCRdb called clonotypes with MiXCR, one entry per CDR3 protein. The repertoire has about 500,000 distinct CDR3 sequences, approximately 12% of them found once; the top ten carry about an eighth. CDR3 length: 15 residues. CDR1 SGHRS and CDR2 YFSETQ come from the germline V gene. Germline trimming cut 5 bases from V and 3 bases from J; bases unmatched to any gene: 7. The V gene is TRBV5-1, the J gene TRBJ2-5; 10 bases line up with TRBD2. This sequence originates from a man aged 45 to 65 who received an inactivated influenza vaccine. The sequenced sample was PBMCs from blood, obtained about 40 days after vaccination. CDR3 residues: CASSFHSGGKETQYF. The CDR3 DNA reads as TGCGCCAGCAGTTTCCATAGCGGGGGGAAAGAGACCCAGTACTTC.